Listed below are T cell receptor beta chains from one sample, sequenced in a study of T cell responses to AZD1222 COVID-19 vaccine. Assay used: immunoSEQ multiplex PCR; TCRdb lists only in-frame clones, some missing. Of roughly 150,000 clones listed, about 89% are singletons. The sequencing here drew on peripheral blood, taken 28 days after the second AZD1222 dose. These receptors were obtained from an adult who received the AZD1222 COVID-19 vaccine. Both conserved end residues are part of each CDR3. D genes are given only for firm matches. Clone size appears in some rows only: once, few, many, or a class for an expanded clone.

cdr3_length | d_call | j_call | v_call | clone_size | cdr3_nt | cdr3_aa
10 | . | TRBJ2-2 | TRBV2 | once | TGTGCCAGCCGGTCCGGGGAGCTGTTTTTT | CASRSGELFF
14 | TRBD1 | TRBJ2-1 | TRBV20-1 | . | TGCAGTGCTAGTCCCGGGACAGGGATTGATGAGCAGTTCTTC | CSASPGTGIDEQFF
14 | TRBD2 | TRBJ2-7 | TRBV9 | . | TGTGCCAGCAGCGTAGGACTAGCGGGGCACGTACTGTACTTC | CASSVGLAGHVLYF
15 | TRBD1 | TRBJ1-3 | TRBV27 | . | TGTGCCAGCAGTTTGGGACAGGGGGCTGGAAACACCATATATTTT | CASSLGQGAGNTIYF
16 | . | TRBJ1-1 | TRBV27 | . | TGTGCCAGCAGTTTATTAGGCAGGGGCCCAAACACTGAAGCTTTCTTT | CASSLLGRGPNTEAFF
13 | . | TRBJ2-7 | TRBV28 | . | TGTGCCAGCGTTAGGCAGGGGTTACACGAGCAGTACTTC | CASVRQGLHEQYF
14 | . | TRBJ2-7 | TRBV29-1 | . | TGCAGCGTCACCAGGGGCGTTGTCTCCTACGAGCAGTACTTC | CSVTRGVVSYEQYF
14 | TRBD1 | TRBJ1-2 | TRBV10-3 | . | TGTGCCATCAGTGACGGACAGGGAGGGAATGGCTACACCTTC | CAISDGQGGNGYTF
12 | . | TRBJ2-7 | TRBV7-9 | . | TGTGCCAGCAGCTTAGAGTCACACGAGCAGTACTTC | CASSLESHEQYF
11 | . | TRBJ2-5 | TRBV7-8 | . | TGTGCCAGCGGAAGCGGACCCGCACAGTACTTC | CASGSGPAQYF
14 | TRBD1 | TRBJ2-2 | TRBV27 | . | TGTGCCAGCATTTCGACAGGGGGCACCGGGGAGCTGTTTTTT | CASISTGGTGELFF
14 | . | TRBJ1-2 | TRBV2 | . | TGTGCCAGCAGTGAGGCGCCTGCTAACTATGGCTACACCTTC | CASSEAPANYGYTF
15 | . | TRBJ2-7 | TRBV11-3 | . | TGTGCCAGCAGCTTATCCGCAGGGAGCTCCTACGAGCAGTACTTC | CASSLSAGSSYEQYF
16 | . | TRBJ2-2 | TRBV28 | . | TGTGCCAGCAGTTTAATCACGAGAGAGGGTACCGGGGAGCTGTTTTTT | CASSLITREGTGELFF
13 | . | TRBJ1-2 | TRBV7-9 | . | TGTGCCAGCAGCGGGGGACACGTAGATGGCTACACCTTC | CASSGGHVDGYTF
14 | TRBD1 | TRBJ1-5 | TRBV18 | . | TGTGCCAGCTCGCGGCAGGGGGCGAATCAGCCCCAGCATTTT | CASSRQGANQPQHF
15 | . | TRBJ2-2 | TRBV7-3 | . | TGTGCCAGCAGCTTAACGGAGACTGGTGGCGGGGAGCTGTTTTTT | CASSLTETGGGELFF
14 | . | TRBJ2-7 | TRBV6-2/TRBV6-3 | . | TGTGCCAGCAGTTCTAAGGGACTCACCTACGAGCAGTACTTC | CASSSKGLTYEQYF
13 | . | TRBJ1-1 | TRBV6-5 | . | TGTGCCAGCAGGGCGACAGATAACACTGAAGCTTTCTTT | CASRATDNTEAFF
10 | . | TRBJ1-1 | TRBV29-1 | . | TGCAGCGCTGTACAGGCGGAAGCTTTCTTT | CSAVQAEAFF
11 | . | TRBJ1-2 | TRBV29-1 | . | TGCAGCGTAACAGAGAACTATGGCTACACCTTC | CSVTENYGYTF
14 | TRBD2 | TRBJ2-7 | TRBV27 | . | TGTGCCAGCACGCCTAGCGGGAGGGACTGGGAGCAGTACTTC | CASTPSGRDWEQYF
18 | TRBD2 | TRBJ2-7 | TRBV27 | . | TGTGCCAGCAGTTCCTCGGGATATAGCGGGAGAGATAGGTACGAGCAGTACTTC | CASSSSGYSGRDRYEQYF
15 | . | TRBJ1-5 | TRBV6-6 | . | TGTGCCAGCAGTTACTCGGAAAGGTCTAATCAGCCCCAGCATTTT | CASSYSERSNQPQHF
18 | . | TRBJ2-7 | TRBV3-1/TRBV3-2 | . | TGTGCCAGCAGCCAAGACGGGTGGTGGCAGGGGAACGCCTACGAGCAGTACTTC | CASSQDGWWQGNAYEQYF
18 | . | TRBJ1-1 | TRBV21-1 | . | TGTGCCAGCAGCAAAGGCCCGGGGGCGGTGGTACTGGACACTGAAGCTTTCTTT | CASSKGPGAVVLDTEAFF